This T cell receptor (beta chain) stems from a study of cytomegalovirus exposure and HLA in healthy donors. Notes on the study in general: One later analysis, an examination of the 120 validation repertoires, found that first-cohort TCR clusters tended to co-occur in them.

Trimming removed 1 base from V and 1 base from J, with 8 bases in between. The length of the CDR3 is 14 residues. The germline V gene encodes CDR1 LGHNA and CDR2 YSLEER. Details on this clone: What it recognizes is unknown.

Assay: immunoSEQ multiplex PCR; the TCRdb copy retains only in-frame clones and omits some. The data contain about 260,000 clones, about 90% of them seen just once; the ten biggest clones take up 3% to 3.5%. V usage is TRBV4-3 and J usage is TRBJ2-7, with D perhaps assigned TRBD1 or TRBD2 (5 bases each). The source material was PBMCs. The clonotype comes from a woman in her 30s in good health and CMV-seronegative. This CDR3 reads CASSQGEGSYEQYF. CDR3 nucleotides: TGCGCCAGCAGCCAAGGCGAGGGGTCCTACGAGCAGTACTTC.